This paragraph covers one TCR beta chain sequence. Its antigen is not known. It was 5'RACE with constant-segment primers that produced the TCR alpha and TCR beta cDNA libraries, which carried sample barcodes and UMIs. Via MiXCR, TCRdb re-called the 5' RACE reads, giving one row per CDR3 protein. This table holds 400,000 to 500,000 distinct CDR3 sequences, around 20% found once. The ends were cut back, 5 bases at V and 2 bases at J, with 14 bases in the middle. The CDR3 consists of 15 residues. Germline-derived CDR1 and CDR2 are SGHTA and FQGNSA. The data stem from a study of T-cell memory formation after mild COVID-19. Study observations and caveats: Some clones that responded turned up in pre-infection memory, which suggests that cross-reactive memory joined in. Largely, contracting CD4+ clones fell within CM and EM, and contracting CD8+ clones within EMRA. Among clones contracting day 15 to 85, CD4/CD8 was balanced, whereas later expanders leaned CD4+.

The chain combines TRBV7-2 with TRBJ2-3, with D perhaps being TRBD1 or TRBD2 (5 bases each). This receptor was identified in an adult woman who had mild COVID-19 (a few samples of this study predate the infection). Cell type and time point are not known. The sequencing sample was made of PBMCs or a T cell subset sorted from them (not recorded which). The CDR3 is CASSPRGVTTDTQYF. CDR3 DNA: TGTGCCAGCAGCCCAAGGGGAGTTACCACAGATACGCAGTATTTT.